This is a list of T cell receptor beta chains from one sample in a study of cytomegalovirus exposure and HLA in healthy donors. Here immunoSEQ multiplex PCR was the method, and the copy in TCRdb shows in-frame clones only, minus some. The profile shows 260,000 or so clones, around nine tenths of them singletons. Material: PBMCs. Receptors were obtained from a woman aged 18 to 35 in good health and CMV-seronegative. The conserved cysteine and the conserved F or W are not part of the CDR3 here.

v_gene: TRBV18
len: 11
CDR3aa: ASHTQSSYEQY

v_gene: TRBV18
len: 13
CDR3aa: ASSFGQGAGYGYT

v_gene: TRBV27
len: 14
CDR3aa: ASSSSFSGSGETQY

v_gene: TRBV19
len: 12
CDR3aa: ASTRGPTSNEQF

v_gene: TRBV6-5
len: 13
CDR3aa: ASSHGQGAAQPQH

v_gene: TRBV28
len: 11
CDR3aa: ASSPQGGGELF

v_gene: TRBV5-1
len: 14
CDR3aa: ASSLGTGGSIDGYT

v_gene: TRBV27
len: 13
CDR3aa: ASSLGASTTDTQY

v_gene: TRBV6-5
len: 11
CDR3aa: ASSYSMRGGEF

v_gene: TRBV7-6
len: 11
CDR3aa: ASSLSRGGPQH

v_gene: TRBV27
len: 13
CDR3aa: ASSLRGTGVTEAF

v_gene: TRBV9
len: 11
CDR3aa: ASSVGRVNGYT

v_gene: TRBV7-9
len: 11
CDR3aa: ASSPAGNQPQH

v_gene: TRBV5-6
len: 9
CDR3aa: ASSLLSVRA

v_gene: TRBV9
len: 10
CDR3aa: ASGTGSYEQY

v_gene: TRBV27
len: 15
CDR3aa: ASSLGSGGFRTDTQY

v_gene: TRBV6-5
len: 13
CDR3aa: ASSRVAGGNNEQF

v_gene: TRBV7-8
len: 14
CDR3aa: ASSATSTGSGNTIY

v_gene: TRBV6-1
len: 12
CDR3aa: ASSEGGQRRQQY

v_gene: TRBV2
len: 10
CDR3aa: ASSEDRGSHT

v_gene: TRBV9
len: 16
CDR3aa: ASSNPPGTSANTGELF

v_gene: TRBV29-1
len: 11
CDR3aa: SGRRDTGNTIY

v_gene: TRBV5-4
len: 13
CDR3aa: ASSLAKDRNTEAF

v_gene: TRBV29-1
len: 11
CDR3aa: SVETGVDGELF

v_gene: TRBV6-4
len: 13
CDR3aa: ASSAGTRGSDTQY

v_gene: TRBV5-6
len: 13
CDR3aa: ASSAGTGLRYGYT

v_gene: TRBV6-6
len: 9
CDR3aa: ASSPGLSAF

v_gene: TRBV9
len: 12
CDR3aa: ASSPWEGSTEAF

v_gene: TRBV4-1
len: 15
CDR3aa: ASSHSPTGKSSYEQY

v_gene: TRBV27
len: 15
CDR3aa: ASSRTARTDSNQPQH

v_gene: TRBV7-9
len: 15
CDR3aa: ASSLVLAAGSYNEQF

v_gene: TRBV5-6
len: 15
CDR3aa: ASSLTRPPATNEKLF

v_gene: TRBV29-1
len: 11
CDR3aa: SVEAGNTGELF

v_gene: TRBV28
len: 14
CDR3aa: ASSLVQGSSGNTIY

v_gene: TRBV7-2
len: 14
CDR3aa: ASSRQLAGNQETQY

v_gene: TRBV9
len: 12
CDR3aa: ASNSGTPTGELF

v_gene: TRBV6-1
len: 13
CDR3aa: ASRDRRMGNQPQH

v_gene: TRBV28
len: 10
CDR3aa: ATQTNGETQY

v_gene: TRBV1
len: 18
CDR3aa: TSSHMGLAEDILLLPEQY

v_gene: TRBV19
len: 12
CDR3aa: ASSPTGGGYEQY

v_gene: TRBV4-3
len: 11
CDR3aa: ASSQAIAYEQY

v_gene: TRBV29-1
len: 12
CDR3aa: SVAGTGEGNTIY

v_gene: TRBV27
len: 14
CDR3aa: ASSLIGTGSRDTQY